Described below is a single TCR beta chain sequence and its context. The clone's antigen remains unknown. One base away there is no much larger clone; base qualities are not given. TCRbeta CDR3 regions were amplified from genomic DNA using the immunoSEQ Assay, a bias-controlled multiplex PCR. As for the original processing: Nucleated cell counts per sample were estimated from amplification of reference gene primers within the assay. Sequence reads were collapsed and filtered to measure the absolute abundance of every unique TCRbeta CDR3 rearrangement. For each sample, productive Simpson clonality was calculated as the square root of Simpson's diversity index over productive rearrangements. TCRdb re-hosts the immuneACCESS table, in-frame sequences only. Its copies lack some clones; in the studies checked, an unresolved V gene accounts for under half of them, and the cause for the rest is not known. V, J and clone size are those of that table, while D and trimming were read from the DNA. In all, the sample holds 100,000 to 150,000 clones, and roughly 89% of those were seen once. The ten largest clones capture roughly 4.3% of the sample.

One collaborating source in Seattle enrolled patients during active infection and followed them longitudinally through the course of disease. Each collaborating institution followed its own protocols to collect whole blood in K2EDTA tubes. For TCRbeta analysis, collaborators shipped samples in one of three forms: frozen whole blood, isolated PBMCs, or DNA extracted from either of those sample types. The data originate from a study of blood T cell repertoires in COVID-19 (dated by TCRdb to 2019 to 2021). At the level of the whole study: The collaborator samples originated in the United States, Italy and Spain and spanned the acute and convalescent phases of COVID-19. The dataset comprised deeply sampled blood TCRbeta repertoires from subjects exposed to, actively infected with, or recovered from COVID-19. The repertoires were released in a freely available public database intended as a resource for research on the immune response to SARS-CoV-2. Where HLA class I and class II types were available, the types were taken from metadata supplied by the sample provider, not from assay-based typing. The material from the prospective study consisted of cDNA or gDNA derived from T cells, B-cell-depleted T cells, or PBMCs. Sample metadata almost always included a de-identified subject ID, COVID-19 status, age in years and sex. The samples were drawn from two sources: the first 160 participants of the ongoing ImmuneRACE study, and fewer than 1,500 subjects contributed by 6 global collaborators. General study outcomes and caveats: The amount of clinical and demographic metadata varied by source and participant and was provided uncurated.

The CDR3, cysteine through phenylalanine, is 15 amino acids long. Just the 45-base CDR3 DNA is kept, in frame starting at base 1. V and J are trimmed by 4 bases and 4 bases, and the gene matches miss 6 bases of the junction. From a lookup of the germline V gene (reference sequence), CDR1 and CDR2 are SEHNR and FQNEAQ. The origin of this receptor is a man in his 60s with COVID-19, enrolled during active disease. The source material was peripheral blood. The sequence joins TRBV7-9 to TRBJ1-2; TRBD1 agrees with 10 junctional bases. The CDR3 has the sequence CASSSGGQGLYGYTF. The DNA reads TGTGCCAGCAGCTCGGGGGGACAGGGGCTCTATGGCTACACCTTC.